Reported below is one T cell receptor beta chain. Its specificity is unknown. At one end the junction does not follow the germline gene, possibly because of a read error. The source of the sample is a study of cytomegalovirus exposure and HLA in healthy donors. Broader study findings: Most TCR beta V segments were productive about 90% or about 30% of the time in an earlier analysis. Most likely, a cluster of highly shared sequence variants arose as a sequencing artifact. In vitro work confirmed that three CMV-associated chains recognize CMV antigens. In a later analysis, HLA-associated TCR beta chains were more clonally expanded than equally common others.

Researchers ran the PCR with 60 Vbeta and 13 Jbeta primers. Libraries were prepared by immunoSEQ multiplex PCR; TCRdb keeps only in-frame clonotypes and omits some of them. This sample has 170,000 or so clones, with 70% to 80% found just once. There are 12 residues in the CDR3. Germline V CDR1 and CDR2: SEHNR, FQNEAQ (reference sequence). This chain links TRBV7-9 with TRBJ2-7; 7 nucleotides match TRBD1. Material for sequencing was PBMCs. This TCR came from a man aged 55-75 years in good health and CMV-seronegative. For the CDR3, the DNA is TGTTCCAGCAGCTCAGGAGGACAGGTTGAGTACTTC. Translated, it gives CSSSSGGQVEYF.